One sample yielded the 23 T cell receptor beta chains listed below, sequenced in a study of OX40 agonist ivuxolimab in advanced cancers. Sequencing was performed with immunoSEQ multiplex PCR; in TCRdb, only in-frame clones are kept and a portion is missing. This table has fewer than 85,000 clones, approximately 90% appearing once. The material was CD4+ or CD8+ T cells sorted from blood, obtained in a trial of the OX40 agonist ivuxolimab. The origin of the receptors is an adult with an advanced solid tumor such as melanoma, head and neck, liver or kidney cancer.

The chain is built from TRBV7-2 and TRBJ2-2, with 11 bases aligning to TRBD2. Germline-derived CDR1 and CDR2 are SGHTA and FQGNSA. The junction had 9 bases not matched to a gene; V was cut back by 5 bases and J by 7 bases. This CDR3 spans 16 amino acids. CDR3 sequence reads: CASSPLAGGLDGELFF. The DNA of the CDR3 is TGTGCCAGCAGCCCATTAGCGGGGGGGCTCGACGGGGAGCTGTTTTTT.

The rearrangement links TRBV5-4 to TRBJ1-2; no reliable D call. Trimming left V 3 bases short and J 4 bases short, with 19 bases between. There are 16 residues in the CDR3. The V gene's germline CDR1 is SGHNT and CDR2 YYREEE (reference sequence). The CDR3 DNA follows: TGTGCCAGCAGCTCCGTCACGATTCTTTCGGGCTATGGCTACACCTTC. Its translation: CASSSVTILSGYGYTF.

V gene TRBV6-5 combines with J gene TRBJ2-7, with D unresolved. The CDR3 is 10 residues long. Trimming left V 8 bases short and J 5 bases short, with 7 bases between. Germline-derived CDR1 and CDR2 are MNHEY and SVGAGI. The CDR3: CASGWDEQYF. Here the CDR3 DNA reads TGTGCCAGCGGATGGGACGAGCAGTACTTC.

The chain has TRBV7-6 and TRBJ1-3, with no clear D. Trimming took off 5 bases at V and 4 bases at J, with 9 bases between the two ends. Germline lookup yields CDR1 SGHVS and CDR2 FNYEAQ. The CDR3 runs to 13 residues. CDR3 sequence: CASSPGSGNTIYF. The DNA of the CDR3 is TGTGCCAGCAGCCCCGGTAGCGGAAACACCATATATTTT.

The chain recombines TRBV5-4 with TRBJ1-4; TRBD1 aligns across 8 bases. Germline loops: CDR1 SGHNT, CDR2 YYREEE (reference sequence). The CDR3 is made up of 14 amino acids. V trimming: 0 bases; J trimming: 5 bases; junction bases outside the gene matches: 0. The CDR3 spells CASSLGQGNEKLFF. The DNA of the CDR3 is TGTGCCAGCAGCTTGGGACAGGGGAATGAAAAACTGTTTTTT. The whole variable domain, filled in from reference TRBV5-4 and TRBJ1-4, reads ETGVTQSPTHLIKTRGQQVTLRCSSQSGHNTVSWYQQALGQGPQFIFQYYREEENGRGNFPPRFSGLQFPNYSSELNVNALELDDSALYLCASSLGQGNEKLFFGSGTQLSVL.

The rearrangement links TRBV4-1 to TRBJ2-7; 8 bases map to TRBD2. CDR3 length: 15 residues. Germline CDR1 reads MGHRA; CDR2 reads YSYEKL. The V segment lost 0 bases and the J segment 4 bases; nucleotides outside the gene matches: 5. In DNA form, the CDR3 reads TGCGCCAGCAGCCAAGATCGGGGGGGGGCTTACGAGCAGTACTTC. This translates into CASSQDRGGAYEQYF.

This chain uses TRBV27 with TRBJ2-6; D is undetermined. Germline V gene data show CDR1 as MNHEY and CDR2 as SMNVEV (reference sequence). The CDR3 contains 13 residues. V gave up 7 bases and J gave up 0 bases, with 4 bases separating them. The CDR3 region has the DNA TGTGCCAGCACCATCTCTGGGGCCAACGTCCTGACTTTC. It encodes CASTISGANVLTF.

The chain is built from TRBV7-3 and TRBJ2-1, with 13 bases fitting TRBD2. The J segment lost 9 bases and the V segment lost 4 bases, leaving 9 bases of the junction unmatched. The CDR3 has 16 residues. Germline assignment: CDR1 SGHTA and CDR2 FQGTGA. This chain's CDR3 is CASSSFGTSGVGEQFF. In DNA, the CDR3 is TGTGCCAGCAGCTCGTTCGGGACTAGCGGGGTTGGTGAGCAGTTCTTC. Looking up the rest from reference TRBV7-3 and TRBJ2-1 gives the full variable domain: GAGVSQTPSNKVTEKGKYVELRCDPISGHTALYWYRQSLGQGPEFLIYFQGTGAADDSGLPNDRFFAVRPEGSVSTLKIQRTERGDSAVYLCASSSFGTSGVGEQFFGPGTRLTVL.

This clone was found once. V is TRBV6-4 and J is TRBJ1-2, with 7 nucleotides matching TRBD1. CDR3 length: 17 amino acids. Trimming at V came to 4 bases and at J to 4 bases, leaving 15 bases not matched to a gene. Germline V gene lookup returns CDR1 MRHNA and CDR2 SNTAGT. The CDR3 sequence is CASSGPQGPGGVYGYTF. CDR3 sequence (DNA): TGTGCCAGCAGTGGCCCACAGGGGCCGGGGGGGGTCTATGGCTACACCTTC.

The rearrangement uses TRBV9 and TRBJ2-1; no reliable D call. Germline V gene data show CDR1 as SGDLS and CDR2 as YYNGEE. The CDR3 totals 16 residues. With 1 base removed from V and 5 bases from J, the gap between germline ends came to 16 bases. CDR3 DNA sequence: TGTGCCAGCAGCGTATTTCAAGGTCCCGAGAACAATGAGCAGTTCTTC. As protein: CASSVFQGPENNEQFF.

V usage is TRBV2 and J usage is TRBJ2-7; D not resolved. Germline values: CDR1 SNHLY, CDR2 FYNNEI. CDR3 length equals 15 residues. V was shortened by 5 bases and J by 2 bases, with 16 bases between the two germline ends. The CDR3 spells CASSLPVRQTYEQYF. The DNA for the CDR3 is TGTGCCAGCAGTTTACCCGTTCGACAAACCTACGAGCAGTACTTC.

This rearrangement joins TRBV7-3 to TRBJ2-1; D ambiguous. CDR3 length: 12 residues. Germline assignment: CDR1 SGHTA and CDR2 FQGTGA. V was shortened by 2 bases and J by 7 bases, with 6 bases between the two germline ends. CDR3 coding DNA: TGTGCCAGCAGCTTAGGTAGAAATGAGCAGTTCTTC. It specifies CASSLGRNEQFF.

This clone turned up a few times. CDR3 region: CASSPGLGNTEAFF. CDR3 DNA sequence: TGTGCCAGCAGCCCAGGGTTGGGGAACACTGAAGCTTTCTTT. The chain has TRBV9 and TRBJ1-1, with a tentative D call TRBD1 (5 bases). This CDR3 spans 14 amino acids. V gave up 4 bases and J gave up 1 base, with 11 bases separating them. Germline V gene data show CDR1 as SGDLS and CDR2 as YYNGEE.

This chain links TRBV4-1 with TRBJ2-7; the match to TRBD1 covers 9 bases. CDR3 size: 14 residues. Germline trimming cut 3 bases from V and 7 bases from J; bases unmatched to any gene: 7. The germline CDR1 and CDR2 sequences are MGHRA and YSYEKL. CDR3 in DNA: TGCGCCAGCAGCCACGGGACAGGGCTGTCTGAGCAGTACTTC. It encodes CASSHGTGLSEQYF.

The chain is built from TRBV4-3 and TRBJ2-7; D is perhaps TRBD2 (6 bases). Germline CDR1 LGHNA, CDR2 YSLEER. CDR3 length: 17 residues. V gave up 1 base and J gave up 0 bases, with 16 bases separating them. CDR3 region: CASSQGPGGVSSYEQYF. The CDR3 nucleotides are TGCGCCAGCAGCCAAGGTCCCGGAGGGGTGAGCTCCTACGAGCAGTACTTC.

The J gene is TRBJ2-3, the V gene TRBV5-3; no firm D call. TRBV5-3 is placed among ORFs of uncertain function. The germline V and J ends were trimmed by 0 bases and 2 bases, with 7 bases remaining between them. This CDR3 has 14 amino acids. DNA of the CDR3: TGTGCCAGAAGCTTGGAAGGTAACACAGATACGCAGTATTTT. It codes for CARSLEGNTDTQYF.

V gene TRBV16 combines with J gene TRBJ2-3, with a weak D call TRBD2 (5 bases). CDR1 is KGHSY and CDR2 is FQNENV in the germline V gene. This CDR3 region has 14 residues. The V end lost 0 bases, the J end lost 7 bases, and 11 bases lay between the germline ends. The CDR3 region has the DNA TGTGCCAGCAGCCAATCCGGGATCGGGTATACGCAGTATTTT. Its translation is CASSQSGIGYTQYF.

The J gene is TRBJ1-1, the V gene TRBV4-3, with D possibly being TRBD1 (5 bases). The germline V and J ends were trimmed by 0 bases and 3 bases, with 14 bases remaining between them. Germline-derived CDR1 and CDR2 are LGHNA and YSLEER. The CDR3 has 16 residues. CDR3 sequence: CASSQDPDILDTEAFF. CDR3 nucleotide sequence: TGCGCCAGCAGCCAAGATCCGGACATACTGGACACTGAAGCTTTCTTT.

The rearrangement joins TRBV12-5 to TRBJ1-2; D remains unclear. The CDR3 loop spans 14 amino acids. V lost 1 base and J 0 bases, leaving 6 bases between the germline ends. CDR1 is LGHNT, CDR2 FRNRAP, per germline. The CDR3 spells CASGLGSANYGYTF. In DNA form, the CDR3 reads TGTGCTAGTGGTTTGGGCAGCGCTAACTATGGCTACACCTTC.

The chain links TRBV29-1 to TRBJ2-7; a weak D match, TRBD1 (8 bases). V lost 3 bases and J lost 5, with 20 bases in between. Per germline, CDR1 SQVTM and CDR2 ANQGSEA. The CDR3 contains 15 residues. In DNA, the CDR3 is TGCAGCGTTGACCGGACAGGGAAAGGACTAGACGAGCAGTACTTC. This sequence encodes CSVDRTGKGLDEQYF.

This clone is medium-sized in the sample. V and J are TRBV6-4 and TRBJ2-2; weak D call: TRBD1 (6 bases). The CDR3 sequence is 12 residues long. V was trimmed by 6 bases and J by 5 bases, leaving 7 bases between them. Germline loops: CDR1 MRHNA, CDR2 SNTAGT. In DNA form, the CDR3 reads TGTGCCAGCAGCCAGGGGACCGGGGAGCTGTTTTTT. Protein: CASSQGTGELFF.

This sequence joins TRBV25-1 and TRBJ2-7; 7 bases fit TRBD1. The length of the CDR3 is 13 residues. The V and J ends lost 5 bases and 2 bases, in that order; junction bases with no gene match: 3. Germline-derived CDR1 and CDR2 are MGHDK and SYGVNS. CDR3 sequence (DNA): TGTGCCAGCAGTCCGGGACAGCCCTACGAGCAGTACTTC. This encodes CASSPGQPYEQYF.

CDR3 protein: CASSQDGTSDEQFF. Written as DNA, the CDR3 is TGCGCCAGCAGCCAAGATGGGACTAGCGATGAGCAGTTCTTC. The chain links TRBV4-3 to TRBJ2-1; 10 bases are a match to TRBD2. The germline gives CDR1 LGHNA, CDR2 YSLEER. The CDR3 totals 14 residues. V trimming: 0 bases; J trimming: 8 bases; junction bases outside the gene matches: 1.